This TCR beta chain was captured in a study of blood T cell repertoires in COVID-19. The protocol was immunoSEQ multiplex PCR, while the TCRdb copy is restricted to in-frame clones and leaves out a portion. The repertoire consists of about 180,000 clones, with approximately 87% occurring once and the leading ten covering less than 25%. The CDR3 is 13 amino acids. The germline CDR1 and CDR2 sequences are LNHDA and SQIVND (reference sequence). The V and J ends lost 5 bases and 4 bases respectively, with 11 bases between them. Material: peripheral blood. The TCR sequence derives from a man aged 65-85 years with active or convalescent COVID-19. The V and J genes are TRBV19 and TRBJ1-1; D is ambiguous. As DNA, the CDR3 is TGTGCCAGTAGTCCCGCTTCCAGCACTGAAGCTTTCTTT. This encodes CASSPASSTEAFF.